This TCR beta chain comes out of a study of T cell responses to AZD1222 COVID-19 vaccine. For this clone: The antigen is not known.

General study results and limits: Clonal diversity was possibly underestimated, and white British individuals and females predominated among donors.

Libraries were prepared by immunoSEQ multiplex PCR; TCRdb keeps only in-frame clonotypes and omits some of them. The table has 170,000 or so clones, about nine tenths seen once. This CDR3 comprises 16 residues. The rearrangement links TRBV21-1 to TRBJ1-1; TRBD1, the table's D call, lacks a check against the DNA. TRBV21-1 is a documented pseudogene. This clonotype was obtained from an adult in good health. The starting material was peripheral blood, obtained on day 0 of AZD1222 vaccination. CDR3 in amino acids: CASSKTIGGQGSEAFF. Here the CDR3 DNA reads TGTGCCAGCAGCAAAACGATTGGGGGACAGGGCTCTGAAGCTTTCTTT.